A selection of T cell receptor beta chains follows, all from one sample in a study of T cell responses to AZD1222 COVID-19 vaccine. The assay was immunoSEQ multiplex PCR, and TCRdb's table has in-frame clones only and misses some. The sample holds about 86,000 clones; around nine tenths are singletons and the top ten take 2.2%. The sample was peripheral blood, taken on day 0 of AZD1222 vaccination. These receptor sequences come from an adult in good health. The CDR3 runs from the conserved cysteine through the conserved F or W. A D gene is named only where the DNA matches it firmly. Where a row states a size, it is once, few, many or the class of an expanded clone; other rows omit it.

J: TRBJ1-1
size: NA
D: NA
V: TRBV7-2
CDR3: CASSSRGTMNTEAFF
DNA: TGTGCCAGCAGCTCGCGGGGGACAATGAACACTGAAGCTTTCTTT

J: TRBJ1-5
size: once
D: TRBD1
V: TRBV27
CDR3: CASSPKTGVSNQPQHF
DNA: TGTGCCAGCAGTCCAAAAACAGGGGTAAGCAATCAGCCCCAGCATTTT

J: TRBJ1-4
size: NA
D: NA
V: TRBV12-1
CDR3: CASSFAGVGTGLYEKLFF
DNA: TGTGCCAGCAGCTTTGCGGGGGTCGGGACAGGGTTATATGAAAAACTGTTTTTT

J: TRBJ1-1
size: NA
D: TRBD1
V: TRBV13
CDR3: CASSRDRGRSGAFF
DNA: TGTGCCAGCAGCCGGGACAGGGGGCGATCGGGAGCTTTCTTT

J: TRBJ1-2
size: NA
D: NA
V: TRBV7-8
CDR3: CASSPDSNYGYTF
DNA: TGTGCCAGCAGCCCCGATTCTAACTATGGCTACACCTTC

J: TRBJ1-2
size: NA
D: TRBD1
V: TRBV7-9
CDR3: CASRSDRASGGYTF
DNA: TGTGCCAGCAGATCCGACAGGGCGTCAGGTGGCTACACCTTC

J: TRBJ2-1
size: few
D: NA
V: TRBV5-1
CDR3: CASSPGGATYNEQFF
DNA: TGCGCCAGCAGCCCAGGTGGGGCGACCTACAATGAGCAGTTCTTC

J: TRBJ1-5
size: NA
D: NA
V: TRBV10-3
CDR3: CAISAGTGTYQPQHF
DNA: TGTGCCATCAGTGCCGGGACGGGAACATATCAGCCCCAGCATTTT

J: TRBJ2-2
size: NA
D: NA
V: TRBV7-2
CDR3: CASSPWRRGGTGELFF
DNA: TGTGCCAGCAGCCCTTGGAGAAGGGGAGGTACCGGGGAGCTGTTTTTT

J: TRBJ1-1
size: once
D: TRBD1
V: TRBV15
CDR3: CATSREVSIWTGGMNTEAFF
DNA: TGTGCCACCAGCAGAGAAGTGTCTATTTGGACAGGCGGAATGAACACTGAAGCTTTCTTT

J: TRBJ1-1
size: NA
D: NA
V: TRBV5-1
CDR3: CASSWDLAVEAFF
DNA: TGCGCCAGCAGCTGGGACCTGGCTGTTGAAGCTTTCTTT

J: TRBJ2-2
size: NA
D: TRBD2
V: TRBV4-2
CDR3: CASSQDHSGGTSGELFF
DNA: TGTGCCAGCAGCCAAGATCATAGCGGGGGGACCAGCGGGGAGCTGTTTTTT

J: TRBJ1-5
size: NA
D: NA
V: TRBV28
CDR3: CATGEGMNQPQHF
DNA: TGTGCCACGGGGGAGGGCATGAATCAGCCCCAGCATTTT

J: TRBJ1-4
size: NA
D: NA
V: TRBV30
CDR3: CAWSGSATNEKLFF
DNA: TGTGCCTGGAGTGGCAGTGCAACTAATGAAAAACTGTTTTTT

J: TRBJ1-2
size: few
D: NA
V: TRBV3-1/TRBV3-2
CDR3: CASSQRGSYGYTF
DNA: TGTGCCAGCAGCCAAAGGGGGAGCTATGGCTACACCTTC

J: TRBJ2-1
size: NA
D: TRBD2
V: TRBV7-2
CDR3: CASSLERGLAGNNEQFF
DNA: TGTGCCAGCAGCTTAGAGCGGGGCCTAGCGGGGAACAATGAGCAGTTCTTC

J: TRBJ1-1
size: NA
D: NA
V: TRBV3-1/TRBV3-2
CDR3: CASSRGGQANTEAFF
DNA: TGTGCCAGCAGTCGTGGGGGGCAGGCAAACACTGAAGCTTTCTTT

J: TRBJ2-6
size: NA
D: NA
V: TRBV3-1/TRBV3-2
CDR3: CASSPTGTGANVLTF
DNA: TGTGCCAGCAGCCCAACAGGGACTGGGGCCAACGTCCTGACTTTC

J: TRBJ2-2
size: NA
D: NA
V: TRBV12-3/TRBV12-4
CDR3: CASSLYTGELFF
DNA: TGTGCCAGCAGTCTATACACCGGGGAGCTGTTTTTT

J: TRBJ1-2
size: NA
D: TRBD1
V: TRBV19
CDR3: CASTGTGGTINYGYTF
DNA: TGTGCCAGTACCGGCACAGGGGGAACGATTAACTATGGCTACACCTTC

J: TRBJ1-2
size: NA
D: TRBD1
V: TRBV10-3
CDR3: CAISESAGTGHGYTF
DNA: TGTGCCATCAGTGAGTCGGCGGGGACAGGGCATGGCTACACCTTC

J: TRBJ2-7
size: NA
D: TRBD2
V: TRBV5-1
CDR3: CASSQTSGGANEQYF
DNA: TGCGCCAGCAGCCAGACTAGCGGGGGGGCAAACGAGCAGTACTTC

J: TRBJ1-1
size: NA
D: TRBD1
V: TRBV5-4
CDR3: CASSLRQGTEAFF
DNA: TGTGCCAGCAGCTTGAGACAGGGGACTGAAGCTTTCTTT

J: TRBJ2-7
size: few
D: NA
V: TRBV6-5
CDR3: CASSTGSHEQYF
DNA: TGTGCCAGCAGTACAGGGAGCCACGAGCAGTACTTC

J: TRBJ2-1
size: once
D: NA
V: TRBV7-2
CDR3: CASSSPGKGFYNEQFF
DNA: TGTGCCAGCAGCTCCCCCGGAAAGGGATTCTACAATGAGCAGTTCTTC

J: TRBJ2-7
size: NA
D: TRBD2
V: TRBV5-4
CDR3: CASSRGLGVQYF
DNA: TGTGCCAGCAGCCGAGGACTAGGGGTGCAGTACTTC

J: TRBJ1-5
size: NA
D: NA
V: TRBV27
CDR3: CASNFLGPNQPQHF
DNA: TGTGCCAGCAATTTCTTAGGACCTAATCAGCCCCAGCATTTT

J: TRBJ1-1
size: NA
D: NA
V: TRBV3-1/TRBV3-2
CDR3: CASSQVGNREAFF
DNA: TGTGCCAGCAGCCAAGTGGGGAACAGGGAAGCTTTCTTT

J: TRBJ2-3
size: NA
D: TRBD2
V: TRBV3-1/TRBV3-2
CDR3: CASSQFGSGGQSTDTQYF
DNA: TGTGCCAGCAGCCAATTTGGTAGCGGGGGCCAAAGCACAGATACGCAGTATTTT

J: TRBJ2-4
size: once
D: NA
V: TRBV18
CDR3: CASSPQVGMDIQYF
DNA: TGTGCCAGCTCACCACAGGTAGGGATGGACATTCAGTACTTC

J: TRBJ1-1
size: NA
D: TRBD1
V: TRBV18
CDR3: CASSLATGGSTEAFF
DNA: TGTGCCAGCTCACTCGCGACAGGGGGGTCCACTGAAGCTTTCTTT

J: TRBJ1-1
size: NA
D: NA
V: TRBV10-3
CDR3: CAIRDPGKAENTEAFF
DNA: TGTGCCATCAGGGATCCGGGGAAAGCGGAGAACACTGAAGCTTTCTTT

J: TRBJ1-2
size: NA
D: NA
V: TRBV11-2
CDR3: CASSLSQSVYGYTF
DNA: TGTGCCAGCAGCTTAAGCCAGTCTGTCTATGGCTACACCTTC

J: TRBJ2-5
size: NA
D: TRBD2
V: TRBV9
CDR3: CASSAAGGETQYF
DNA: TGTGCCAGCAGTGCAGCGGGGGGAGAGACCCAGTACTTC

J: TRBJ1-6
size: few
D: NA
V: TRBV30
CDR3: CAWDLSYSYNSPLHF
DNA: TGTGCCTGGGACCTCTCCTACTCCTATAATTCACCCCTCCACTTT

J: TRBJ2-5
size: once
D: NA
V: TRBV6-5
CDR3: CASSSAQYQETQYF
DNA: TGTGCCAGCAGTTCGGCCCAATACCAAGAGACCCAGTACTTC

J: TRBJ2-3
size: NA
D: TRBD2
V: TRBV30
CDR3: CAWSSGLAAGNTQYF
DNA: TGTGCCTGGAGTTCGGGACTAGCGGCTGGAAATACGCAGTATTTT

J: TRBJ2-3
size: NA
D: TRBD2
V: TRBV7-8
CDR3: CASTPTRLAGEPHTQYF
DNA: TGTGCCAGCACCCCGACCCGACTAGCGGGAGAGCCACATACGCAGTATTTT

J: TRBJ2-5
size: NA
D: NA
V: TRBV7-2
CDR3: CASSQDGGETQYF
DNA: TGTGCCAGCAGCCAGGATGGGGGGGAGACCCAGTACTTC

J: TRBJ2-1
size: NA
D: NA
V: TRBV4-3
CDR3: CASSPSPSSSYNEQFF
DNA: TGCGCCAGCAGCCCTTCCCCCTCTAGCTCCTACAATGAGCAGTTCTTC

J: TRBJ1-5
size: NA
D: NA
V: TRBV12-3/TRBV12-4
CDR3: CASSLEWQPQHF
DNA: TGTGCCAGCAGTTTAGAGTGGCAGCCCCAGCATTTT

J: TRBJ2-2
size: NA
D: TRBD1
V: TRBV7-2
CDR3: CASSSRSGQGGTGELFF
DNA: TGTGCCAGCAGCTCACGGTCTGGACAGGGTGGCACCGGGGAGCTGTTTTTT

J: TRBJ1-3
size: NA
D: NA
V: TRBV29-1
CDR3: CSVGQAAGNTIYF
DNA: TGCAGCGTTGGACAGGCAGCGGGAAACACCATATATTTT

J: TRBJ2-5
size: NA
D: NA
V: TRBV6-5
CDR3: CASSSTIRGSATQYF
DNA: TGTGCCAGCAGTTCAACAATACGGGGGAGCGCGACCCAGTACTTC

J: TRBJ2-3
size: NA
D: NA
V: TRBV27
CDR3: CASSSGLGVDTQYF
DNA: TGTGCCAGCAGTTCGGGTTTAGGCGTAGATACGCAGTATTTT

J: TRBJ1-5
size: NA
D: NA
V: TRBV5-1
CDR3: CASSFLGNQPQHF
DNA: TGCGCCAGCAGTTTTCTGGGGAATCAGCCCCAGCATTTT